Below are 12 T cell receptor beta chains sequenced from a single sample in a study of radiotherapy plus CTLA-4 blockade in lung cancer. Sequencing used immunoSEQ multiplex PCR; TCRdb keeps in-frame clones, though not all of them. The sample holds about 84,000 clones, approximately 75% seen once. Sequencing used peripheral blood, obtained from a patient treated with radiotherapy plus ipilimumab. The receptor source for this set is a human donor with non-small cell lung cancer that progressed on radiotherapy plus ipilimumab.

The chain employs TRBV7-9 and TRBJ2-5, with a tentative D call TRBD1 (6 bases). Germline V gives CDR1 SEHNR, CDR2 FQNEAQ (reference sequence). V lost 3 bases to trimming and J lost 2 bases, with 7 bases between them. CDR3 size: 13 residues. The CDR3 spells CASSFRGQETQYF. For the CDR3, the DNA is TGTGCCAGCAGCTTTAGGGGGCAAGAGACCCAGTACTTC.

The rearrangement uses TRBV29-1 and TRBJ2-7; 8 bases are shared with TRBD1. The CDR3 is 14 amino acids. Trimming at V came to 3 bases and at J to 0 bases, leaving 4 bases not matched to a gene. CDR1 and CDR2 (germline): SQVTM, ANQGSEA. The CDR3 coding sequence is TGCAGCGTTGAGAGGACAGGGAACTCCTACGAGCAGTACTTC. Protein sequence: CSVERTGNSYEQYF.

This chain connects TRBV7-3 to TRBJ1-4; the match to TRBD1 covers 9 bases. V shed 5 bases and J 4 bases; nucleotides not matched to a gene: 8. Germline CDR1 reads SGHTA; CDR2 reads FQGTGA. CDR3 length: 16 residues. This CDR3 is CASSPTGGYGNEKLFF. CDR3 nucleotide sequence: TGTGCCAGCAGCCCCACAGGGGGCTATGGTAATGAAAAACTGTTTTTT.

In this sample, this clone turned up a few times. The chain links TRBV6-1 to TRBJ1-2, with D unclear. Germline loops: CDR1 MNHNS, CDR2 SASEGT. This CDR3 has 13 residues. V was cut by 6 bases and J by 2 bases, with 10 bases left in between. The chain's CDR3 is CASSQDENYGYTF. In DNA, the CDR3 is TGTGCCAGCAGCCAGGACGAGAACTATGGCTACACCTTC.

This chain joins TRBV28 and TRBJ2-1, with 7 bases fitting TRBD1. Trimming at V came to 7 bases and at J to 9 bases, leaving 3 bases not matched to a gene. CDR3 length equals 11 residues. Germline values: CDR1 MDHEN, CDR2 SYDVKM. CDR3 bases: TGTGCCAGCACAGGGGGAGTTGAGCAGTTCTTC. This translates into CASTGGVEQFF.

CDR3 sequence reads: CASSFSGEGNQPQHF. CDR3 DNA: TGTGCCAGCAGCTTCTCGGGGGAGGGCAATCAGCCCCAGCATTTT. V and J are TRBV5-4 and TRBJ1-5; TRBD1 is a possible D gene (5 bases). Germline lookup yields CDR1 SGHNT and CDR2 YYREEE (reference sequence). V gave up 2 bases and J gave up 2 bases, with 11 bases separating them. CDR3 length: 15 amino acids.

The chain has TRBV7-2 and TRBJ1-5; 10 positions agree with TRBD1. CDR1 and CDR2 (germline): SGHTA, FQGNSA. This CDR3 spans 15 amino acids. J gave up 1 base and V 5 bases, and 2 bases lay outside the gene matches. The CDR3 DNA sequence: TGTGCCAGCAGCCGGACAGGGGGAAGCAATCAGCCCCAGCATTTT. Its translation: CASSRTGGSNQPQHF.

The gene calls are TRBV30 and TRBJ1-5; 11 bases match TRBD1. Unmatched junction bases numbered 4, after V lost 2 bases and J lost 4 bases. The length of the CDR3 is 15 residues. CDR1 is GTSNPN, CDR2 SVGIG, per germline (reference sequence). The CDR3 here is CAWSFRDRGNQPQHF. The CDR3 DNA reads TGTGCCTGGAGTTTCCGGGACAGGGGGAATCAGCCCCAGCATTTT.

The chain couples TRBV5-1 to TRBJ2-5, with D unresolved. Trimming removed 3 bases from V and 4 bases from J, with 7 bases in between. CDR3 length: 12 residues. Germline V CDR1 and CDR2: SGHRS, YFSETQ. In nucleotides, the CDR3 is TGCGCCAGCAGCTCCCTGGGAGAGACCCAGTACTTC. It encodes CASSSLGETQYF.

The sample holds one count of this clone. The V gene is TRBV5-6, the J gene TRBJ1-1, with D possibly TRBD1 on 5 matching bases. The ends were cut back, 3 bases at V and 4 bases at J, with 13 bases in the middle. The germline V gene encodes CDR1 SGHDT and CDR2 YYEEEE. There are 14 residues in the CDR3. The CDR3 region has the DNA TGTGCCAGCAGCTCAGACAGCCGGGGCACTGAAGCTTTCTTT. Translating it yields CASSSDSRGTEAFF.

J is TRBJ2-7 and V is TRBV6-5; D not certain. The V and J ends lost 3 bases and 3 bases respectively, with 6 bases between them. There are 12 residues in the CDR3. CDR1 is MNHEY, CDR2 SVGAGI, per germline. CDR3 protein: CASSYSFYEQYF. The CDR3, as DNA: TGTGCCAGCAGTTATAGTTTCTACGAGCAGTACTTC.

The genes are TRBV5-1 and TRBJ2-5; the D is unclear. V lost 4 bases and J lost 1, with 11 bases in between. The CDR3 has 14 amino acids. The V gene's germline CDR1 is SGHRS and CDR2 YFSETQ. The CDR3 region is CASSPLQSQETQYF. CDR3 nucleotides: TGCGCCAGCAGCCCCCTTCAGTCCCAAGAGACCCAGTACTTC.